This T cell receptor beta chain derives from a study of vaccination and CD4 T cells after COVID-19. In regard to this clonotype: Antigen specificity is unknown.

This sample's treatment: roughly ten-day PBMC culture with coronavirus spike peptide pools or control peptides (ViraFEST assay). Sequence data for DNA of cultured CD4+ T cells were generated by the Oncomine TCR Beta short-read assay. In this case, cultured CD4+ T cells provided the extracted genomic DNA. TCRdb re-called the PCR reads through MiXCR, storing one row per CDR3 protein. The data contain 15,000 or so distinct CDR3 sequences, 50% to 65% of them singletons. CDR3 length: 15 amino acids. The germline CDR1 and CDR2 sequences are SGHVS and FQNEAQ. Trimming left V 5 bases short and J 2 bases short, with 15 bases between.

The sequencing input was CD4+ T cells from blood, cultured in vitro. The rearrangement uses TRBV7-8 and TRBJ1-2; D gene ambiguous. The origin of this receptor is a human donor who had recovered from COVID-19. The CDR3 loop reads CASSPQRAPNYGYTF. The CDR3 DNA follows: TGTGCCAGCAGCCCGCAGCGGGCGCCAAACTATGGCTACACCTTC.